This TCR beta chain was profiled in a study of Graves' ophthalmopathy and Graves' hyperthyroidism. People with hyperthyroidism were aged 18 to 65 and newly diagnosed, under 2 months' duration. This clonotype was observed a handful of times. Its antigen is not known. RNA transcripts yielded amplified TCR beta CDR3 regions. The library came from an HTBI-primed first-round RT-PCR and a second-round multiplex PCR. TCRdb reprocessed the multiplex PCR reads via MiXCR and lists one record per CDR3 protein. The sample contains around 1.1 million distinct CDR3 sequences, roughly two fifths of which appear only once. Whole-study findings and limits: Appearing in blood as well were most expanded thyroid clonotypes above 0.001 frequency. Predictions made by the model for ophthalmopathy progression reached 65% to 71% sensitivity and less than 80% specificity.

Unmatched junction bases numbered 12, after V lost 5 bases and J lost 2 bases. CDR1 is SGHTA and CDR2 is FQGNSA in the germline V gene. The CDR3 is 18 amino acids. The chain employs TRBV7-2 and TRBJ1-2, with 12 bases that match TRBD1. Material: peripheral blood or thyroid tissue (not recorded which). The source of this sequence is an adult man with Graves' hyperthyroidism. CDR3 in amino acids: CASSPRDRGRRRNYGYTF. DNA for the CDR3: TGTGCCAGCAGCCCCCGGGACAGGGGGCGAAGGCGGAACTATGGCTACACCTTC.